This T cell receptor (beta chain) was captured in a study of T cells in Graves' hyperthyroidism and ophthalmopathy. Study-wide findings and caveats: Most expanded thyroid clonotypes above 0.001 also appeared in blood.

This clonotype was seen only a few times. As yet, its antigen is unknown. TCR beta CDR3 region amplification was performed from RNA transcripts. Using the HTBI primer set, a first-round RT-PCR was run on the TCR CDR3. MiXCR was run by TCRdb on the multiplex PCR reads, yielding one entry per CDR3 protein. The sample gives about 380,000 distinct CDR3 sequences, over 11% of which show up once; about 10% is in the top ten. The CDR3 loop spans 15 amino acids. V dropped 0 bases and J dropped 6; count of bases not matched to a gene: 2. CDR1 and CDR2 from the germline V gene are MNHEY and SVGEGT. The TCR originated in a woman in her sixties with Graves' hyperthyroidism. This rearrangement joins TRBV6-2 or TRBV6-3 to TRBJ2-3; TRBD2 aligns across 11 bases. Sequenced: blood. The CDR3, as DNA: TGTGCCAGCAGTTACTCACTAGCGGGAGTGGATACGCAGTATTTT. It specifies CASSYSLAGVDTQYF.